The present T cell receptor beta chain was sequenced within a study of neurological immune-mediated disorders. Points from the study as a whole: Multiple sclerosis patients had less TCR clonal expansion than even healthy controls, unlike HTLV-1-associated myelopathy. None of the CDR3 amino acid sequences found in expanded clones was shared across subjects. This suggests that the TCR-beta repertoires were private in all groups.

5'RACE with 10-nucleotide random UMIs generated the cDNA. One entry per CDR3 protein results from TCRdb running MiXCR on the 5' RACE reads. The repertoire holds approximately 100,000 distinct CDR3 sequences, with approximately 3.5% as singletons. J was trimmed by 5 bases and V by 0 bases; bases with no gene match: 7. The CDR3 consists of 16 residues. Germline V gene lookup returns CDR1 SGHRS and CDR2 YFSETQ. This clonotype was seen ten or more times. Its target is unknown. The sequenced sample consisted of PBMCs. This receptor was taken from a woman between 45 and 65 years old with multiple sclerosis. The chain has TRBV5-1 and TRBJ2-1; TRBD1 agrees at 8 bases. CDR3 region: CASSLVDRVINNEQFF. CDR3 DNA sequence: TGCGCCAGCAGCTTGGTGGACAGGGTGATAAACAATGAGCAGTTCTTC. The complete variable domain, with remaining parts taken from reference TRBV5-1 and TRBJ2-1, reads KAGVTQTPRYLIKTRGQQVTLSCSPISGHRSVSWYQQTPGQGLQFLFEYFSETQRNKGNFPGRFSGRQFSNSRSEMNVSTLELGDSALYLCASSLVDRVINNEQFFGPGTRLTVL.